This T cell receptor (beta chain) was captured by sequencing in a study of Graves' ophthalmopathy and Graves' hyperthyroidism. Study summary: The study drew peripheral blood at initial diagnosis, before any treatment.

Only a few counts were recorded for this clonotype. A read error may produce the germline difference seen at one junction end. The CDR3 consists of 15 residues. In germline, CDR1 is SGHTA, CDR2 FQGNSA. Uncontrolled infections, pregnancy, lactation or other autoimmune diseases led to patient exclusion. Researchers took RNA transcripts and amplified TCR beta CDR3 regions from them. First-round RT-PCR relied on HTBI primers, and a second-round multiplex PCR came next. From the multiplex PCR reads, TCRdb called clonotypes with MiXCR, one entry per CDR3 protein. Of 600,000 to 950,000 distinct CDR3 sequences listed, around 40% are singletons.

The chain couples TRBV7-2 to TRBJ2-5, with TRBD1 matching over 7 bases. This receptor was taken from an adult man with Graves' ophthalmopathy. Sequencing input: peripheral blood. CDR3 loop: CASSQGQRETETQYF. The CDR3 DNA sequence: TGCGCCAGCAGCCAGGGACAGAGGGAGACGGAGACCCAGTACTTC.